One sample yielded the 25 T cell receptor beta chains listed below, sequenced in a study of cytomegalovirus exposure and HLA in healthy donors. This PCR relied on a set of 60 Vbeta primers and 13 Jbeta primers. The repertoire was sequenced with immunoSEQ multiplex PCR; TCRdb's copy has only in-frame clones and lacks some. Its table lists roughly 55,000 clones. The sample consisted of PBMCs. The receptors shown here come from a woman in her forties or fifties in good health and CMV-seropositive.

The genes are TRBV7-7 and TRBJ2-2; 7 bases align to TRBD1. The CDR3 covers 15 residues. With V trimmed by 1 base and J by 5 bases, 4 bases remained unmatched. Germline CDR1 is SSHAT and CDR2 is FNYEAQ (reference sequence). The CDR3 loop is CASSLDGTATGELFF. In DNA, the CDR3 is TGTGCCAGCAGCTTAGACGGGACAGCAACCGGGGAGCTGTTTTTT.

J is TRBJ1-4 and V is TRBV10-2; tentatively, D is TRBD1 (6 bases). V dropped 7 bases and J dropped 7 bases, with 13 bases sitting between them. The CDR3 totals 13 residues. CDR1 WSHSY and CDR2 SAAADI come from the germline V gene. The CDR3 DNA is TGCGCCAGCAATGACAGGTCTGGTGAAAAACTGTTTTTT. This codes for CASNDRSGEKLFF.

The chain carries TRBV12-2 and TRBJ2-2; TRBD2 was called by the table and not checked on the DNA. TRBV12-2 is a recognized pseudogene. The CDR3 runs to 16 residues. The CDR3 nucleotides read TGTGCAAGTCGCTTGGGCAGCGGAGGGAACACCGGGGAGCTGTTTTTT. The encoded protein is CASRLGSGGNTGELFF.

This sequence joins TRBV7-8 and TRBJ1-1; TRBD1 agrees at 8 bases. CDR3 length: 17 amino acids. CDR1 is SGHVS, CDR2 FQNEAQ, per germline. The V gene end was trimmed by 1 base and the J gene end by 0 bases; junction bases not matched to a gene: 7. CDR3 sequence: CASSLGGTGGMNTEAFF. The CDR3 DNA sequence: TGTGCCAGCAGCTTAGGAGGGACAGGAGGCATGAACACTGAAGCTTTCTTT. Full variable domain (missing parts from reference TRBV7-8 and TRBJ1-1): GAGVSQSPRYKVAKRGQDVALRCDPISGHVSLFWYQQALGQGPEFLTYFQNEAQLDKSGLPSDRFFAERPEGSVSTLKIQRTQQEDSAVYLCASSLGGTGGMNTEAFFGQGTRLTVV.

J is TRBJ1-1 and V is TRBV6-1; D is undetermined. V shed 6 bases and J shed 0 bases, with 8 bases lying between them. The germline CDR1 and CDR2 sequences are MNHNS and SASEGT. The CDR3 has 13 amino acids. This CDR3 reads CASRAQMNTEAFF. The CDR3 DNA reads TGTGCCAGCAGGGCACAAATGAACACTGAAGCTTTCTTT.

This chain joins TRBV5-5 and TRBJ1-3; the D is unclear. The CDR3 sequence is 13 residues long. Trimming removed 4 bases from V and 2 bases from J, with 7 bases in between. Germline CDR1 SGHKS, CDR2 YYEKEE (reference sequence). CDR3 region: CASSLRAGNTIYF. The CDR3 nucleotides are TGTGCCAGCAGCCTCCGGGCTGGAAACACCATATATTTT.

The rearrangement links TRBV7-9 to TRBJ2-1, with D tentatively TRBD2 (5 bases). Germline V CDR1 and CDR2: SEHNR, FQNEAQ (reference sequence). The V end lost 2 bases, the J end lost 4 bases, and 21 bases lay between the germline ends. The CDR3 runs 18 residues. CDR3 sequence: CASSLTGPSLRGYNEQFF. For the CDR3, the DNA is TGTGCCAGCAGCTTAACCGGACCTTCTCTTCGAGGGTACAATGAGCAGTTCTTC.

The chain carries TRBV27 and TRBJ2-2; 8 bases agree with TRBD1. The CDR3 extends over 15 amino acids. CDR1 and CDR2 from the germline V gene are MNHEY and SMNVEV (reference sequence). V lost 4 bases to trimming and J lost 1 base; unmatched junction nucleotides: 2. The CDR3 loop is CASSYGTGNTGELFF. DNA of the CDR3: TGTGCCAGCAGTTACGGGACAGGGAACACCGGGGAGCTGTTTTTT.

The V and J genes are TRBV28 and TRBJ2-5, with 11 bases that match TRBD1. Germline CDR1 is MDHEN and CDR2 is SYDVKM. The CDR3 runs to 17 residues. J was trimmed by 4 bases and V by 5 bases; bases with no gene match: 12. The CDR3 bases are TGTGCCAGCAGTCTAGATCGGGGACAGGGGGACAGAGAGACCCAGTACTTC. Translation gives CASSLDRGQGDRETQYF.

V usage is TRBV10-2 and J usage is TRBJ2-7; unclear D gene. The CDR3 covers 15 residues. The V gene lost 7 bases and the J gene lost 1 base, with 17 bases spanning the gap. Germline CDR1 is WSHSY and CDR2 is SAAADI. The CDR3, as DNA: TGCGCCAGCAACTACGATGGGTATGGATCCTACGAGCAGTACTTC. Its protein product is CASNYDGYGSYEQYF.

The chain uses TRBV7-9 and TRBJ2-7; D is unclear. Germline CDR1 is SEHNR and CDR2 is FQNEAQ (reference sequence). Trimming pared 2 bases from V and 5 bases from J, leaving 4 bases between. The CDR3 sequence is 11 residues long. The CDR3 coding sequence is TGTGCCAGCAGCTTAACGGACGAGCAGTACTTC. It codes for CASSLTDEQYF.

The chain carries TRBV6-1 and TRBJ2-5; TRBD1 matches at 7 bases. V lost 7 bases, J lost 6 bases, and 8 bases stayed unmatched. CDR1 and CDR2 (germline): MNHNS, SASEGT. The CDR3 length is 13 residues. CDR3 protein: CASIFAGGQTQYF. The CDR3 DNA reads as TGTGCCAGCATTTTCGCAGGGGGACAGACCCAGTACTTC.

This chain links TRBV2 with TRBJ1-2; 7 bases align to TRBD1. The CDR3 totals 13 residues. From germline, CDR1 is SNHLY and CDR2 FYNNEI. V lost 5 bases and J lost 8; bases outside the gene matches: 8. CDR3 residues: CASSSDRSRGYTF. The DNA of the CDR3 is TGTGCCAGCAGTTCGGACAGGAGCAGGGGCTACACCTTC.

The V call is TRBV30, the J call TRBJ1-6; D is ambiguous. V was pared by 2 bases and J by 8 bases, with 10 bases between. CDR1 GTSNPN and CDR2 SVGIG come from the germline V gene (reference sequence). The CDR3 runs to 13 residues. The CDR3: CAWSNDWDSPLHF. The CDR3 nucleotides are TGTGCCTGGAGTAACGACTGGGATTCACCCCTCCACTTT.

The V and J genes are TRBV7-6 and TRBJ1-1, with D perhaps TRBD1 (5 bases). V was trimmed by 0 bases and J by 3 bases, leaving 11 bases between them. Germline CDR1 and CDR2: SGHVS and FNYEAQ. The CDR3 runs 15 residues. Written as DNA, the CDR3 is TGTGCCAGCAGCTTAGCGGGAGCGGGGGACACTGAAGCTTTCTTT. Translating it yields CASSLAGAGDTEAFF.

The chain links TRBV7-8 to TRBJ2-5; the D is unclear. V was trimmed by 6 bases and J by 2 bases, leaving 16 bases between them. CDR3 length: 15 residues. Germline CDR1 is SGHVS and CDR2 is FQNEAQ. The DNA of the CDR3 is TGTGCCAGCAGATCTCCTCGAGGCGTGCAAGAGACCCAGTACTTC. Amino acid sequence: CASRSPRGVQETQYF.

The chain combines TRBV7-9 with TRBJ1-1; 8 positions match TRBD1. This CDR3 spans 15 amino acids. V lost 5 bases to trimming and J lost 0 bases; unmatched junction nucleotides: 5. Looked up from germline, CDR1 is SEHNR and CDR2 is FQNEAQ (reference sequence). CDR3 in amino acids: CASSTRTGMNTEAFF. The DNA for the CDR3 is TGTGCCAGCAGCACCAGGACAGGGATGAACACTGAAGCTTTCTTT.

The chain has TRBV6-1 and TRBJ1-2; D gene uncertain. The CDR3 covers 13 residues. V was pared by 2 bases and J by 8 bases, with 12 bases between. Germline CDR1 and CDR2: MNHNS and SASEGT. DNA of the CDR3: TGTGCCAGCAGTGAAACGCCGTTAGTAGGCTACACCTTC. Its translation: CASSETPLVGYTF.

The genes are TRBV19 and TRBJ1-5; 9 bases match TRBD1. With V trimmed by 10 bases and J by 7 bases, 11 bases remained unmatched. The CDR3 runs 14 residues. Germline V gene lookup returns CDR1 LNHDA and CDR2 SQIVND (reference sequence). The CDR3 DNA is TGTGCCACACGGGACAGGGTGGAAATCCAGCCCCAGCATTTT. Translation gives CATRDRVEIQPQHF.

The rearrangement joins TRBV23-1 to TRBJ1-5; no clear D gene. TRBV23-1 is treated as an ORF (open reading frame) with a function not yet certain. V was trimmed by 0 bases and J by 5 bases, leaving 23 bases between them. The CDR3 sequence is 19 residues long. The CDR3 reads CASSQSTSAPSGFDQPQHF. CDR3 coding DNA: TGCGCCAGCAGTCAATCGACTAGTGCCCCTTCCGGGTTTGATCAGCCCCAGCATTTT.

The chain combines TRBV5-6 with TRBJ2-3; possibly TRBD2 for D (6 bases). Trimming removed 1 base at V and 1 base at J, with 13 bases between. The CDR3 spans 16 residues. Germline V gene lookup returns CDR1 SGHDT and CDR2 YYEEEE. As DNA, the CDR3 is TGTGCCAGCAGCTTGCGGTATAGCGGACGCACAGATACGCAGTATTTT. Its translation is CASSLRYSGRTDTQYF. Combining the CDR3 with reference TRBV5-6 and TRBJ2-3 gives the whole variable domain DAGVTQSPTHLIKTRGQQVTLRCSPKSGHDTVSWYQQALGQGPQFIFQYYEEEERQRGNFPDRFSGHQFPNYSSELNVNALLLGDSALYLCASSLRYSGRTDTQYFGPGTRLTVL.

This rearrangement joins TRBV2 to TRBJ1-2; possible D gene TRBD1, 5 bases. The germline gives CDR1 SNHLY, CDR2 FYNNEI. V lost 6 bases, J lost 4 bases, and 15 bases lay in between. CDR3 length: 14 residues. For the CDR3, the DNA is TGTGCCAGCAGGGAGCAGGGATTCGGCTATGGCTACACCTTC. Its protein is CASREQGFGYGYTF.

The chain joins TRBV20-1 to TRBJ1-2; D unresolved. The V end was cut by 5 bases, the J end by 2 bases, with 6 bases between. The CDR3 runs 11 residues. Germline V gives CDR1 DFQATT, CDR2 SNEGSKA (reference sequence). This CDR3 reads CSAGSNYGYTF. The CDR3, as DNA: TGCAGTGCTGGCTCAAACTATGGCTACACCTTC.

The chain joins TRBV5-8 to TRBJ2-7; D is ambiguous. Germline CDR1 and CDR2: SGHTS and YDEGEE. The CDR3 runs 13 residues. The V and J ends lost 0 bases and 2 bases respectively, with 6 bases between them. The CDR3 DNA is TGTGCCAGCAGCTTGGTCGGTCCCTACGAGCAGTACTTC. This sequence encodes CASSLVGPYEQYF.

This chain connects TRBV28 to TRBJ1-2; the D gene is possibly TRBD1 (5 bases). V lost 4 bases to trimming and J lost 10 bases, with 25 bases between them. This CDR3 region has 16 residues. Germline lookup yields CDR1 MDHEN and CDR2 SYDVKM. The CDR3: CASSSTPSTGEGDYTF. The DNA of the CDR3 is TGTGCCAGCAGTTCGACCCCGTCCACGGGGGAGGGAGACTACACCTTC.